A single sample gave rise to the 16 T cell receptor beta chains below, sequenced in a study of cytomegalovirus exposure and HLA in healthy donors. PCR involved 60 Vbeta and 13 Jbeta primers. Generated by immunoSEQ multiplex PCR, the TCRdb table keeps only in-frame clones and is missing some. The repertoire holds about 130,000 clones, with approximately 87% as singletons. The material sequenced was PBMCs. The receptors were gathered from a man between 18 and 29 years old in good health and CMV-seropositive.

The chain has TRBV2 and TRBJ2-4; 12 positions agree with TRBD2. The CDR3 has 14 residues. Germline CDR1 reads SNHLY; CDR2 reads FYNNEI. Trimming took 6 bases from V and 11 from J; bases not matched to a gene: 8. Here the CDR3 DNA reads TGTGCCAGCAGAACTAGCGGGGGGACTAGACTTCAGTACTTC. Its translation: CASRTSGGTRLQYF.

The chain carries TRBV30 and TRBJ1-1, with TRBD1 matching 7 bases. This CDR3 comprises 15 residues. The V segment lost 4 bases and the J segment 3 bases; nucleotides outside the gene matches: 11. Germline V gene lookup returns CDR1 GTSNPN and CDR2 SVGIG (reference sequence). CDR3 region: CAWTRGRWGDTEAFF. As DNA, the CDR3 is TGTGCCTGGACCAGGGGGAGATGGGGTGACACTGAAGCTTTCTTT.

V usage is TRBV4-1 and J usage is TRBJ2-2, with 7 positions matching TRBD1. The V gene's germline CDR1 is MGHRA and CDR2 YSYEKL. The CDR3 extends over 13 amino acids. J gave up 6 bases and V 4 bases, and 2 bases lay outside the gene matches. DNA of the CDR3: TGCGCCAGCAGCCCCGGGACAGCCGGGGAGCTGTTTTTT. This sequence encodes CASSPGTAGELFF.

The chain employs TRBV7-3 and TRBJ2-1; the match to TRBD2 covers 9 bases. V lost 2 bases and J lost 8; bases outside the gene matches: 4. The germline V gene encodes CDR1 SGHTA and CDR2 FQGTGA. The CDR3 runs to 14 residues. In nucleotides, the CDR3 is TGTGCCAGCAGCTTAGCGGGGGGGCCTGATGAGCAGTTCTTC. This encodes CASSLAGGPDEQFF.

This chain joins TRBV15 and TRBJ2-7, with a possible D match to TRBD1 (6 bases). Germline assignment: CDR1 LNHNV and CDR2 YYDKDF (reference sequence). CDR3 length: 14 residues. Trimming removed 5 bases from V and 6 bases from J, with 17 bases in between. The CDR3 nucleotides are TGTGCCACCAGCGCTAGGACAGATTCAGCCGAGCAGTACTTC. This sequence encodes CATSARTDSAEQYF.

The rearrangement joins TRBV30 to TRBJ2-1, with D possibly matching TRBD2 (5 bases). CDR3 length: 12 amino acids. Germline V gene lookup returns CDR1 GTSNPN and CDR2 SVGIG (reference sequence). Trimming removed 1 base from V and 10 bases from J, with 11 bases in between. CDR3 amino acids: CAWSAGPGEQFF. The CDR3 nucleotides read TGTGCCTGGAGTGCCGGTCCGGGGGAGCAGTTCTTC. The full variable domain, rest sourced from reference TRBV30 and TRBJ2-1, is SQTIHQWPATLVQPVGSPLSLECTVEGTSNPNLYWYRQAAGRGLQLLFYSVGIGQISSEVPQNLSASRPQDRQFILSSKKLLLSDSGFYLCAWSAGPGEQFFGPGTRLTVL.

The chain has TRBV19 and TRBJ1-4; D gene unclear. There are 11 residues in the CDR3. Trimming shortened V by 7 bases and J by 4 bases, and 4 bases separated the two germline ends. CDR1 LNHDA and CDR2 SQIVND come from the germline V gene (reference sequence). CDR3 amino acids: CASTSNEKLFF. DNA for the CDR3: TGTGCCAGTACCAGTAATGAAAAACTGTTTTTT.

This clone was counted a few times. The J gene is TRBJ1-3, the V gene TRBV4-1; D perhaps matches TRBD1 (5 bases). Germline loops: CDR1 MGHRA, CDR2 YSYEKL. This CDR3 comprises 17 residues. V shed 4 bases and J shed 0 bases, with 16 bases lying between them. The CDR3 DNA reads as TGCGCCAGCAGCCGCCAGGGACTTACCCTCTCTGGAAACACCATATATTTT. Translation: CASSRQGLTLSGNTIYF.

V is TRBV19 and J is TRBJ2-1; maybe TRBD1 (6 bases). Germline lookup yields CDR1 LNHDA and CDR2 SQIVND (reference sequence). The CDR3 runs to 15 residues. Trimming cost V 9 bases and J 0 bases, with 15 bases left between them. CDR3 in amino acids: CARPRTASSYNEQFF. The DNA for the CDR3 is TGTGCCAGACCACGGACAGCTAGCTCCTACAATGAGCAGTTCTTC.

This chain connects TRBV18 to TRBJ1-1; 9 bases fit TRBD1. Germline values: CDR1 KGHSH, CDR2 LQKENI. CDR3 size: 15 residues. After removal of 2 bases from V and 3 bases from J, the junction contained 4 bases not matched to a gene. The CDR3 sequence: CASSPGQGRYTEAFF. The CDR3 DNA reads TGTGCCAGCTCACCAGGACAGGGGCGCTACACTGAAGCTTTCTTT.

This chain uses TRBV11-3 with TRBJ1-1; no firm D call. Germline CDR1 SGHNT, CDR2 YENEEA. V was trimmed by 5 bases and J by 0 bases, leaving 19 bases between them. This CDR3 has 17 residues. CDR3 region: CASSRQKVTSMNTEAFF. The CDR3 region has the DNA TGTGCCAGCAGCCGTCAAAAAGTTACAAGTATGAACACTGAAGCTTTCTTT.

This chain links TRBV30 with TRBJ2-7; TRBD1 aligns across 9 bases. Per the germline V gene, CDR1 is GTSNPN and CDR2 is SVGIG (reference sequence). V shed 1 base and J 6 bases; nucleotides not matched to a gene: 4. The CDR3 is 13 amino acids. CDR3 DNA sequence: TGTGCCTGGAGTGGGGGGACAGGGAGCGAGCAGTACTTC. Translated, it gives CAWSGGTGSEQYF.

The chain recombines TRBV6-5 with TRBJ1-6; 10 bases agree with TRBD1. The CDR3 contains 15 residues. CDR1 MNHEY and CDR2 SVGAGI come from the germline V gene. V was clipped by 4 bases and J by 7 bases; unmatched bases: 4. CDR3 coding DNA: TGTGCCAGCAGTTTGGGACAGGGGAGGAATTCACCCCTCCACTTT. This translates into CASSLGQGRNSPLHF.

The chain uses TRBV30 and TRBJ1-2; 8 positions match TRBD1. This CDR3 contains 13 residues. V lost 4 bases and J lost 7; bases outside the gene matches: 8. Germline CDR1 GTSNPN, CDR2 SVGIG (reference sequence). CDR3 loop: CAWNRQGAGGYTF. CDR3 DNA: TGTGCCTGGAATAGGCAGGGGGCGGGTGGCTACACCTTC.

The V and J genes are TRBV2 and TRBJ2-5; 8 bases fit TRBD2. V shed 10 bases and J 5 bases; nucleotides not matched to a gene: 9. Germline lookup yields CDR1 SNHLY and CDR2 FYNNEI. CDR3 length: 13 residues. DNA of the CDR3: TGTGCCACCAGACCCGGGGGGGAGGAGACCCAGTACTTC. As protein: CATRPGGEETQYF.

This chain joins TRBV6-5 and TRBJ1-6; 11 bases agree with TRBD1. Germline values: CDR1 MNHEY, CDR2 SVGAGI. V gave up 4 bases and J gave up 10 bases; unmatched junction bases: 9. The CDR3 contains 16 residues. CDR3 in DNA: TGTGCCAGCAGTTTCTACCGGGACAGGGGGAAATCACCCCTCCACTTT. It yields the protein CASSFYRDRGKSPLHF.